This TCR beta chain derives from a study of shared clonotypes between healthy human individuals. Using immunoSEQ multiplex PCR, the repertoire was profiled, and TCRdb retains in-frame clones only, with some absent. The data hold about 2.3 million clones, with around 92% observed a single time. V lost 4 bases and J lost 3, with 12 bases in between. This CDR3 has 13 residues. Looked up from germline, CDR1 is SQVTM and CDR2 is ANQGSEA. The source of this sequence is a young man in good health. Some clones in this sample may be carry-over from other donors' samples. The chain uses TRBV29-1 and TRBJ1-1, with D perhaps matching TRBD1 (6 bases). The sample taken for sequencing was naive CD4+ T cells from PBMCs. The subset is: CD45RA+ positively selected. The CDR3 protein is CSVVGGGYTEAFF. CDR3 DNA sequence: TGCAGCGTTGTAGGGGGGGGTTACACTGAAGCTTTCTTT.